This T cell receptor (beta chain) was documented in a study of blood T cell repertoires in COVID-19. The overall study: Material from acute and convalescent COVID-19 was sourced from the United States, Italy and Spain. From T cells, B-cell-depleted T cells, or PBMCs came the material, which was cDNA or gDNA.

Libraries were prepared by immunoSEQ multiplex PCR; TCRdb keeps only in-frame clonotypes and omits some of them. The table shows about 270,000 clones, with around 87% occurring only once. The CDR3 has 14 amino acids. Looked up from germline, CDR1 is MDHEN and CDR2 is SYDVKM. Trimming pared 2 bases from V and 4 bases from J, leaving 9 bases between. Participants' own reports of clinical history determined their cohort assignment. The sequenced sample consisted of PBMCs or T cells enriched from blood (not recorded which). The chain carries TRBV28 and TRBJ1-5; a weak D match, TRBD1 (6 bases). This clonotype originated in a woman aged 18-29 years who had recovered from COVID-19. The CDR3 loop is CASSLGTSNQPQHF. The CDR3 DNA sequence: TGTGCCAGCAGTTTAGGGACATCAAATCAGCCCCAGCATTTT.